This TCR beta chain emerged from a study of human T cells and chemical hapten exposure (TCRdb year 2021). Notes on the research overall: For sensitization, 2% DPC in acetone was applied to a roughly 2 cm by roughly 2 cm area of upper inner arm skin. Throughout the approximately 25-week study period, patients were also given weekly therapeutic DPC doses on the scalp. Patch testing on the upper back used Finn chambers containing 0.01% DPC, with scoring done after 6 days according to International Contact Dermatitis Research Group standards. Most of the patients in the cohort were female, and the cohort covered alopecia areata with under or over 50% scalp involvement, alopecia totalis and alopecia universalis. Libraries were pooled for sequencing, and per-sample TCR yields varied mainly because of small differences in library volumes within the pool. Peripheral blood TCR repertoire changes were tracked in vivo in alopecia patients during primary and secondary sensitization to the hapten diphenylcyclopropenone (DPC). Patient blood was sampled pre-sensitization (week 0) and at 2, 6 and about 24 weeks after DPC sensitization. About 29 alopecia patients gave blood for TCR sequencing at one to four time points (pre-sensitization, 2, 6 and 24 weeks).

V lost 5 bases and J lost 5 bases; the stretch between them is 20 bases long. CDR1 and CDR2 (LNHDA, SQIVND) derive from the germline V gene (reference sequence). Taken from cysteine to phenylalanine, the CDR3 has 16 residues. Only the CDR3 part of the read is kept: 48 bases, read in frame from the first base. What the time point label conveys for this sample: pre-sensitization, week 0. What the treatment or condition label conveys for this sample: therapeutic diphenylcyclopropenone sensitization with weekly scalp DPC. At each patch-test visit, blood was drawn before the patch test was applied. Patients were eligible if aged 18 to 70, diagnosed with alopecia and judged suitable for DPC therapy, and pregnant patients were excluded. Total RNA was isolated from unfractionated whole blood collected in Tempus Blood RNA tubes. Broader findings and caveats from the paper: After repeated subsampling, changes were observed in the strength of the expansion versus patch-test correlation and in the threshold at which the correlation became significant. Compared with pre-sensitization or healthy control sets, expanded TCRs formed significantly more large CDR3 similarity clusters, which is consistent with antigen-driven responses. DPC sensitization did not change the number of TCRs with a frequency above 1 in 1000, and there was no evidence of changes in global repertoire structure. All patients had alopecia, a presumed autoimmune disease, so their immune response might differ from that of healthy individuals. Patch test score was positively correlated with the number of PT1 expanded TCRs, with significance at thresholds 8, 16 and 32 but not at 4.

Libraries were built with RACE. The data were produced on a NextSeq 500. During library preparation, unique molecular identifiers were attached to individual cDNA molecules so that TCRs could be counted quantitatively and reproducibly. For every blood RNA sample, sequencing covered both the TCR alpha and TCR beta chains. From the authors' description of their analysis: A median of roughly 98,000 TCRs per sample was observed, with a range of roughly 23,224 to 750,000. V, J and CDR3 annotation of the TCR reads was carried out using the Decombinator software suite. Every sample was subsampled to the same number of TCRs (28,000) for the PS versus PT1 abundance plots. TCRs were defined as expanded if absent before sensitization and observed at least eight times at the 2-week time point. In TCRdb, the public reads were trimmed at Q25 with fastp and aligned with MiXCR, with productive beta chains retained. Every distinct CDR3 protein forms one entry, paired with its most common genes and DNA. The authors' filters were not applied to this entry. The sample yields some 70,000 distinct CDR3 sequences; roughly 9.8% were counted once. Roughly 5% of the sample is in the top ten clones.

This clonotype was seen more than once but under ten times. The antigen it recognizes is unknown. The input lacks base qualities; no much larger clone sits a single base away. This sequence was found in a woman aged 50 to 60 with alopecia areata. Some clones in this sample may be carry-over from other donors' samples. The chain links TRBV19 with TRBJ2-3, with an unclear D gene assignment. Here the sequenced sample was whole blood, taken in connection with sensitization to the hapten diphenylcyclopropenone (DPC). CDR3 reads: CASSPPGRPLKDTQYF. The DNA sequence is TGTGCCAGTAGTCCTCCCGGACGGCCCCTCAAAGATACGCAGTATTTT.